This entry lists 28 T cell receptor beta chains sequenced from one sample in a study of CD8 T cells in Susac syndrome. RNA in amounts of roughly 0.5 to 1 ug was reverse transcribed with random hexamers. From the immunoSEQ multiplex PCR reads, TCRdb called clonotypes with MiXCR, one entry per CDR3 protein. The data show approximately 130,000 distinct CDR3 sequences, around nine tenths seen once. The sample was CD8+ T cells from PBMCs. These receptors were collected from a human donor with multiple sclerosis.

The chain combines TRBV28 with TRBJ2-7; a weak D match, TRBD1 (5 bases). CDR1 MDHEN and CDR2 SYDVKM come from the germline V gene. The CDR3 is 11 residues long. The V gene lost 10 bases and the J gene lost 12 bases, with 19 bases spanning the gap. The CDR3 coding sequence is TGTGCCACCCGACAGAATTACGAGTCGTACTTC. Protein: CATRQNYESYF.

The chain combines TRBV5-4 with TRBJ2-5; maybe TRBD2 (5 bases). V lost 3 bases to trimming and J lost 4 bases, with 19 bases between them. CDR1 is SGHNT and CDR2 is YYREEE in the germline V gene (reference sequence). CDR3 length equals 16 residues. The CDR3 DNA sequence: TGTGCCAGCAGCTCACTAGTACTCGAGCCGGGAGAGACCCAGTACTTC. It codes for CASSSLVLEPGETQYF.

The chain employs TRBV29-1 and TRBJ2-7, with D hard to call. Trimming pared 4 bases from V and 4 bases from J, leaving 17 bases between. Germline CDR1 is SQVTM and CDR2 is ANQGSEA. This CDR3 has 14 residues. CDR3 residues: CSVVSITETYEQYF. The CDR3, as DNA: TGCAGCGTTGTTTCCATAACAGAGACTTACGAGCAGTACTTC.

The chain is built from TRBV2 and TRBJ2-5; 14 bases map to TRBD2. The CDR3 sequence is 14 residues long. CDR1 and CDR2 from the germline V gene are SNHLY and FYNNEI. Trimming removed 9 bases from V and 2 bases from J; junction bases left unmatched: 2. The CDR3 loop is CARGTSGSQETQYF. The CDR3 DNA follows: TGTGCCAGGGGGACTAGCGGGAGTCAAGAGACCCAGTACTTC.

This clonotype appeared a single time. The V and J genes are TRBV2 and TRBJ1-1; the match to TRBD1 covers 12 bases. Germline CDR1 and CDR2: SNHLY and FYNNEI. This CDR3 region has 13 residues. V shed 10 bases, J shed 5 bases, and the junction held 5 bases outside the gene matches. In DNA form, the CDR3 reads TGTGCCACCAGGGACAGGGGGCGGACTGAAGCTTTCTTT. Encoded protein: CATRDRGRTEAFF.

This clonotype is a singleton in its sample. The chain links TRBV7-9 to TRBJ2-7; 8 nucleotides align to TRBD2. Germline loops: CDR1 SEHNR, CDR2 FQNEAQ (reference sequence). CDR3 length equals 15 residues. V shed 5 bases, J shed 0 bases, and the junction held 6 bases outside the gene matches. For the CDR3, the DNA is TGTGCCAGCAGCGATGAAGCGGGAGCCTCCTACGAGCAGTACTTC. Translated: CASSDEAGASYEQYF.

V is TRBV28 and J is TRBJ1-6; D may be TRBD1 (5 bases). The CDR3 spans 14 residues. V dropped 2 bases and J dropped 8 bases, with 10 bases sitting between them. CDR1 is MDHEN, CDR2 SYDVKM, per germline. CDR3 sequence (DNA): TGTGCCAGCAGTTTACTAGGGACGGATTCACCCCTCCACTTT. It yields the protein CASSLLGTDSPLHF.

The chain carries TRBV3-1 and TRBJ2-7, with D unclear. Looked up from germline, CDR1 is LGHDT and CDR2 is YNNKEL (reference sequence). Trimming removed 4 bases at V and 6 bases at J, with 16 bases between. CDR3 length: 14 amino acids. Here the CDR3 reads CASSPKTGVVEQYF. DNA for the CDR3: TGTGCCAGCAGCCCGAAAACCGGCGTCGTCGAGCAGTACTTC.

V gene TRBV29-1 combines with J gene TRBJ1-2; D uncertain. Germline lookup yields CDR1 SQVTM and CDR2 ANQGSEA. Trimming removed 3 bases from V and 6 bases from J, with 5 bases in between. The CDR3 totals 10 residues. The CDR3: CSVEGDGYTF. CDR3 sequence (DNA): TGCAGCGTTGAGGGCGATGGCTACACCTTC.

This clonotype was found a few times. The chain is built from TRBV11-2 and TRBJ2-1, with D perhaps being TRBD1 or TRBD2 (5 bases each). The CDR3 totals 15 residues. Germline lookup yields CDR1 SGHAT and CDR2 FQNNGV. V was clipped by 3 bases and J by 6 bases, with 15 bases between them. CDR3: CASSLGRSTFNEQFF. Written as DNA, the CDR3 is TGTGCCAGCAGCTTGGGACGGTCGACCTTCAATGAGCAGTTCTTC.

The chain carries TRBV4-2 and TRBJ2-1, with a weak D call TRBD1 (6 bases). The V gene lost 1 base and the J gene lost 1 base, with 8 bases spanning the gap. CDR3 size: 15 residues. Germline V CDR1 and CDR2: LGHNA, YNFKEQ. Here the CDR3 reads CASSQVDSSYNEQFF. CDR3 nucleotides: TGTGCCAGCAGCCAAGTGGACAGTTCCTACAATGAGCAGTTCTTC.

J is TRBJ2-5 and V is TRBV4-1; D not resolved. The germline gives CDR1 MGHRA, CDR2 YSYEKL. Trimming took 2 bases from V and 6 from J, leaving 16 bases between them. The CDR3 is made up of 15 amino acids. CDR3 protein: CASSQLKAPRKTQYF. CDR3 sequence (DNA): TGCGCCAGCAGCCAACTAAAGGCTCCCCGGAAGACCCAGTACTTC.

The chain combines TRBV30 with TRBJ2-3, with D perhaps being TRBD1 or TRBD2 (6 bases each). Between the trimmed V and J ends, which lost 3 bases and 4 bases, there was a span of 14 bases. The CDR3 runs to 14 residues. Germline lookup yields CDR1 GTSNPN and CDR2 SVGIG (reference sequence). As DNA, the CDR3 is TGTGCCTGGAGGGAAGTGGGGGGCCCAGATACGCAGTATTTT. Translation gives CAWREVGGPDTQYF.

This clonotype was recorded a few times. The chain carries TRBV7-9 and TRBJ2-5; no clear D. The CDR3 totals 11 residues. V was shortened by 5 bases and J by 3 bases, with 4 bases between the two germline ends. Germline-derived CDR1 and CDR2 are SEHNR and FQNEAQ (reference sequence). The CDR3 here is CASSAEETQYF. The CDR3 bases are TGTGCCAGCAGCGCCGAAGAGACCCAGTACTTC.

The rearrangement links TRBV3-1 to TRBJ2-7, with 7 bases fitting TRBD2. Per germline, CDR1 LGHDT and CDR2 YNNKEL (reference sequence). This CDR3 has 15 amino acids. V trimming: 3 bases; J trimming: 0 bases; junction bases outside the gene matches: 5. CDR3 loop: CASSHLADSSYEQYF. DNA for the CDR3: TGTGCCAGCAGCCACCTAGCGGATAGCTCCTACGAGCAGTACTTC.

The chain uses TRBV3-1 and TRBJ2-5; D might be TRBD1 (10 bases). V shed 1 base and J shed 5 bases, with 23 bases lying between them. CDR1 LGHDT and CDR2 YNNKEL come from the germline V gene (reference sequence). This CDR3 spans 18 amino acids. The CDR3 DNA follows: TGTGCCAGCAGCCAAGGCGGGGGGGACAGGGGCCTTAGGGAGACCCAGTACTTC. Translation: CASSQGGGDRGLRETQYF.

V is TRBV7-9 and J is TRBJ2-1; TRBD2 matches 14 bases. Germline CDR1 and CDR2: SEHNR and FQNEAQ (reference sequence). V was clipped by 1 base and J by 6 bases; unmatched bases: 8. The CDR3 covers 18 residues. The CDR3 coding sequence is TGTGCCAGCAGCTTAGAGGGACTAGCGGGGGCTATCGTCAATGAGCAGTTCTTC. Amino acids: CASSLEGLAGAIVNEQFF. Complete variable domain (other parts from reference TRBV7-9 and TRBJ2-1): DTGVSQNPRHKITKRGQNVTFRCDPISEHNRLYWYRQTLGQGPEFLTYFQNEAQLEKSRLLSDRFSAERPKGSFSTLEIQRTEQGDSAMYLCASSLEGLAGAIVNEQFFGPGTRLTVL.

CDR3 residues: CASSSQIAGGYTGELFF. Here the CDR3 DNA reads TGTGCCAGCAGCTCACAAATAGCGGGAGGGTACACCGGGGAGCTGTTTTTT. The chain is built from TRBV13 and TRBJ2-2; TRBD2 matches 11 bases. Germline V lookup: CDR1 PRHDT, CDR2 FYEKMQ (reference sequence). This CDR3 region has 17 residues. The junction had 7 bases not matched to a gene; V was cut back by 4 bases and J by 3 bases.

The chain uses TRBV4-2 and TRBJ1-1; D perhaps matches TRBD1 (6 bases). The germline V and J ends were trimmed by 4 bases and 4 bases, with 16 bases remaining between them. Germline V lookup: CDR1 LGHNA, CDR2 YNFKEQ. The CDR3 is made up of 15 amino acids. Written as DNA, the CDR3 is TGTGCCAGCAGCCGCCCCGGCGGGGGCTTCACTGAAGCTTTCTTT. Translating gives CASSRPGGGFTEAFF.

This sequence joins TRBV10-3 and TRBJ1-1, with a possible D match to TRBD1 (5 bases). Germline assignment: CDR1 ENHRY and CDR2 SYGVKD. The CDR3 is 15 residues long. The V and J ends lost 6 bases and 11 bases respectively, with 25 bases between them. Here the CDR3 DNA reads TGTGCCATCAGACCCACGACGACAGACCACCTGGATGCTTTCTTT. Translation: CAIRPTTTDHLDAFF.

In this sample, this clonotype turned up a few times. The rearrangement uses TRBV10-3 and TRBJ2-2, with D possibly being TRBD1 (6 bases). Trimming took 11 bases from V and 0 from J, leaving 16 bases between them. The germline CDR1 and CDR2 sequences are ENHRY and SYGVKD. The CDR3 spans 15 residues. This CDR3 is CAVTGTLTNTGELFF. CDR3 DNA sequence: TGTGCCGTCACCGGGACACTTACGAACACCGGGGAGCTGTTTTTT.

In DNA, the CDR3 is TGTGCCAGCAGTTTAGCCACTGATAGCGGGACGACAGATACGCAGTATTTT. This gives the protein CASSLATDSGTTDTQYF. V and J are TRBV28 and TRBJ2-3, with 8 positions matching TRBD2. CDR1 and CDR2 from the germline V gene are MDHEN and SYDVKM. The CDR3 is 17 amino acids. Trimming at V came to 2 bases and at J to 3 bases, leaving 10 bases not matched to a gene.

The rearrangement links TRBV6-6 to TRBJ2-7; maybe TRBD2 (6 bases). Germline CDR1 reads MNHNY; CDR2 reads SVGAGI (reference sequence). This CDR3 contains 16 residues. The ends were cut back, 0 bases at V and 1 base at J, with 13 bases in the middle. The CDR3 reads CASSYSSGEASYEQYF. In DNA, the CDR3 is TGTGCCAGCAGTTACTCGTCTGGGGAGGCGTCCTACGAGCAGTACTTC.

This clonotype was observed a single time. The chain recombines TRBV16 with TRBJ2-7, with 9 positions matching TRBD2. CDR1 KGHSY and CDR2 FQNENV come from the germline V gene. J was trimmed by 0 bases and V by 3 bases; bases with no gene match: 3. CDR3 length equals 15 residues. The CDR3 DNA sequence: TGTGCCAGCAGCCATAGTAGCGGGAGCTCCTACGAGCAGTACTTC. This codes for CASSHSSGSSYEQYF.

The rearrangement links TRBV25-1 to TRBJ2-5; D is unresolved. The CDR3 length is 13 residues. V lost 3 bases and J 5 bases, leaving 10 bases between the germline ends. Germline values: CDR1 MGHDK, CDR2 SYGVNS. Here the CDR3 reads CASSDLGWETQYF. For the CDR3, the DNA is TGTGCCAGCAGTGATTTAGGGTGGGAGACCCAGTACTTC. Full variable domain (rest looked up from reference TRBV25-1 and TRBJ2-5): EADIYQTPRYLVIGTGKKITLECSQTMGHDKMYWYQQDPGMELHLIHYSYGVNSTEKGDLSSESTVSRIRTEHFPLTLESARPSHTSQYLCASSDLGWETQYFGPGTRLLVL.

As DNA, the CDR3 is TGTGCCAGCAGCCAGGATCTCTTAGCGGGACAGTACTTC. Translation: CASSQDLLAGQYF. This chain connects TRBV14 to TRBJ2-7; 8 bases line up with TRBD2. The CDR3 totals 13 residues. The trim removed 3 bases at V and 10 bases at J, leaving 8 bases unmatched. Germline V gene sequence: CDR1 SGHDN, CDR2 FVKESK.

The CDR3 reads CASTTGETQYF. The CDR3 bases are TGTGCCAGCACAACGGGGGAGACCCAGTACTTC. The V gene is TRBV12-3 or TRBV12-4, the J gene TRBJ2-5; D is perhaps TRBD2 (5 bases). The CDR3 totals 11 residues. The V end lost 7 bases, the J end lost 5 bases, and 8 bases lay between the germline ends.

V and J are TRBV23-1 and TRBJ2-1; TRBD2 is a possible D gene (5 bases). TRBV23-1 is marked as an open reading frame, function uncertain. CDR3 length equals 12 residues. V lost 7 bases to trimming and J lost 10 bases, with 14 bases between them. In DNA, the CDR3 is TGCGCCAGCACCACGGGGTTTGAAGAGCAGTTCTTC. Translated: CASTTGFEEQFF.